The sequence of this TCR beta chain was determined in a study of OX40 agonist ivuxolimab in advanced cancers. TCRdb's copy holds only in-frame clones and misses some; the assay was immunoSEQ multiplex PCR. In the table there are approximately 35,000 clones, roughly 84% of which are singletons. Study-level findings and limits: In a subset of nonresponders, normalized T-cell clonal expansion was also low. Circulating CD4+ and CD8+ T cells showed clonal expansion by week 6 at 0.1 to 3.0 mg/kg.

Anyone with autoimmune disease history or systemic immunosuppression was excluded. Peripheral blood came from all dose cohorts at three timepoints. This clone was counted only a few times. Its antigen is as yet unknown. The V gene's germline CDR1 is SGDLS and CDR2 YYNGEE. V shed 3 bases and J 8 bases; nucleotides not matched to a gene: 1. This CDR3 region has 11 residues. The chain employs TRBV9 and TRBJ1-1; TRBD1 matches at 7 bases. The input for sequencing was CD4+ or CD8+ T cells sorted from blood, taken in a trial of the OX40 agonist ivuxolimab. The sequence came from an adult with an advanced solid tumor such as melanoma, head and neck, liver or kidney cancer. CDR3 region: CASSEGQEAFF. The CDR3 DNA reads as TGTGCCAGCAGCGAGGGACAGGAAGCTTTCTTT.